This TCR beta chain was documented in a study of T cell changes during pregnancy in multiple sclerosis. The method was immunoSEQ multiplex PCR; TCRdb's version includes in-frame clones alone and lacks a portion of them. The profile shows nearly 110,000 clones, 75% to 95% of them singletons. With 7 bases removed from V and 2 bases from J, the gap between germline ends came to 11 bases. This CDR3 has 13 amino acids. Germline V gene lookup returns CDR1 MNHNS and CDR2 SASEGT. The genes are TRBV6-1 and TRBJ1-2; D is unclear. The starting material was peripheral blood, obtained before pregnancy. This TCR derives from a female donor with multiple sclerosis, enrolled in a pregnancy study. This CDR3 is CASIKELNYGYTF. CDR3 coding DNA: TGTGCCAGCATTAAGGAACTAAACTATGGCTACACCTTC.